This TCR beta chain is from a study of post-analysis software for immune sequencing data. Built from TCR beta cDNA, the libraries had unique molecular identifiers in them. Each CDR3 protein gets one entry after TCRdb re-called the PCR reads with MiXCR. The sample consists of almost 700,000 distinct CDR3 sequences, roughly three fifths of them appearing once. V was clipped by 4 bases and J by 3 bases, with 15 bases between them. The CDR3 covers 15 residues. From germline, CDR1 is LGHNA and CDR2 YSLEER. Study-wide results and caveats: There were five or six TRBV segments more frequent in patients than controls, and TRBV5-6, TRBV5-1 and TRBV20-1 were among them.

Details on this clonotype: Its antigen is undetermined.

The sequenced sample was blood. The V gene is TRBV4-3, the J gene TRBJ1-1; the D is unclear. The sequence was obtained from a girl aged 2-10 years with multiple sclerosis. The CDR3 spells CASSPRRGWDTEAFF. Written as DNA, the CDR3 is TGCGCCAGCAGCCCCCGGAGAGGGTGGGACACTGAAGCTTTCTTT.